The rows below give T cell receptor beta chains drawn from one sample of a study of tumor and adjacent non-tumor tissue in lung cancer. TCRdb analysed the multiplex PCR reads with MiXCR anew, one entry per CDR3 protein. The sample records about 100,000 distinct CDR3 sequences, 65% being singletons. The sample taken for sequencing was distant non-tumor lung tissue. These TCRs come from a man aged 30 to 45 with non-small cell lung cancer. Each CDR3 is given with its conserved first and last residue. The D gene is left open where the match is weak. Clone size is stated in some rows and not others, as once, few, many or a class when expanded.

J,size,V,D,DNA,CDR3
TRBJ1-1,many,TRBV6-1,-,TGTGCCAGCACTGAGGGACGGGTGAACACTGAAGCTTTCTTT,CASTEGRVNTEAFF
TRBJ2-7,-,TRBV11-2,TRBD1,TGTGCCAGCAGCCGGGGGACAGGGGCTTTCGAGCAATACTTC,CASSRGTGAFEQYF
TRBJ2-1,-,TRBV6-2/TRBV6-3,-,TGTGCCAGCAGTTTACAGACTAACCGTGACAATGTGCAGTTCTTC,CASSLQTNRDNVQFF
TRBJ2-4,-,TRBV20-1,TRBD1,TGTAATGCTAGGACAGGGAGCAAAAACATTCAGTACTTC,CNARTGSKNIQYF
TRBJ1-3,-,TRBV20-1,TRBD1,TGCCGTGCTAGGACAGGGTTGGCTGGAGACACCATATATTTT,CRARTGLAGDTIYF
TRBJ1-1,-,TRBV20-1,-,TGCAGTGATCCTTCGGCAGGGAGGGTGTTGAAGACTGAAGCTTTCTTT,CSDPSAGRVLKTEAFF
TRBJ2-3,-,TRBV4-3,TRBD2,TGCGCCAGCAGCCAGGACGGGAGCGGGGCTAGCACAGGTACGCCGTATTTT,CASSQDGSGASTGTPYF
TRBJ2-7,-,TRBV20-1,TRBD2,TGCTGTGCTAGATCGAGCGGGGGCTACAAGCAGTACTTC,CCARSSGGYKQYF
TRBJ2-5,-,TRBV12-3/TRBV12-4,-,TGTGCCAGCAGCAATCTAGCGTACCAAGAGACCCAGTACTTC,CASSNLAYQETQYF
TRBJ2-5,-,TRBV11-1,-,TGTGCCAGCAGTGGGACGTTTCGAGAGACCCAGTACTTC,CASSGTFRETQYF
TRBJ2-3,once,TRBV20-1,-,TGCAGTGCTAGGGGAGGTGGAGGGCTTCACCAGCCTCAGTATTTT,CSARGGGGLHQPQYF
TRBJ2-3,-,TRBV12-3/TRBV12-4,-,TGTACCAGCAGTGGGAGACTAACGACAGATACGCAGTATTTT,CTSSGRLTTDTQYF
TRBJ2-2,many,TRBV5-6,-,TGTGCCAGCAGCTTGGACGTGACAGGGAACACCGGGGAGCTGTTTTTT,CASSLDVTGNTGELFF
TRBJ1-1,-,TRBV11-2,-,TGTGCCAGCAGCCCCCAGACCCCGGGAACTGAAGCTTTCTTT,CASSPQTPGTEAFF
TRBJ1-5,-,TRBV6-2/TRBV6-3,TRBD1,TGTGCCAGCAGGACCCCGGACAGGAGGCCTCATCAGCCCCAGCATTTT,CASRTPDRRPHQPQHF
TRBJ1-1,-,TRBV4-1,-,TGCGCCAGCAGCCCACGGGGACAAGGAAGCACTGAAGCTTACTTT,CASSPRGQGSTEAYF
TRBJ2-2,many,TRBV11-2,TRBD2,TGTGCCAGCAGACCGGGACTAGCGGGGGAGTTAACCGGGGAGCTGTTTTTT,CASRPGLAGELTGELFF
TRBJ1-1,-,TRBV6-5,-,TGTGCCAGCAGCAGGACGGGGGTTAGGACTGAAGCTTTCTTT,CASSRTGVRTEAFF
TRBJ1-2,many,TRBV6-5,-,TGTGCCAGCAGTCAGAACCAGGGGACTGGCTACACCTTC,CASSQNQGTGYTF
TRBJ2-5,-,TRBV11-3,-,TGTGCCAGCAGCTTAGAAGGGGAGACCCATAACTTC,CASSLEGETHNF
TRBJ2-7,-,TRBV11-2,-,TGTGCCAGCGGTGAATCAGGTGGCGGCTACGAGCAGTACTTC,CASGESGGGYEQYF
TRBJ2-5,-,TRBV20-1,-,TGCAGTGCTCCAATCGCTCGTCTCATAGAGACCCAGTACTTC,CSAPIARLIETQYF
TRBJ2-7,-,TRBV6-1,-,TGCACCAACACTCCGTATGGACAGATCGCGGACGAGCAGTACTTC,CTNTPYGQIADEQYF
TRBJ2-1,-,TRBV24-1,-,TGTGCCATCAGTGATTTGCTGGGACCTTCCTACAATGCGCAGTTCTTC,CAISDLLGPSYNAQFF
TRBJ2-1,many,TRBV12-3/TRBV12-4,TRBD2,TGTGCCAGCAGTTTAGAGGGACTAGCCCACAATGAGCAGTTCTTC,CASSLEGLAHNEQFF
TRBJ2-1,-,TRBV11-2,TRBD2,TGTGCCAGCAGCTTAGTGTGGGGTGCGGGAGTCGACTACAATGAGCAGTTCTTC,CASSLVWGAGVDYNEQFF
TRBJ2-2,few,TRBV10-3,TRBD1,TGTGCCATCAGTCGGGACAGGGTAGTAACCGGGGAGCTGTTTTTT,CAISRDRVVTGELFF
TRBJ1-1,once,TRBV11-2,-,TGTGCCAGGAGTTCTGTGCTGTTGAACACTGAAGCTTTCTTT,CARSSVLLNTEAFF
TRBJ1-1,few,TRBV11-2,-,TGTGCCAGCAGCTTCGGGGGAGCGGCGAACACTGAGGCTTTCTTT,CASSFGGAANTEAFF